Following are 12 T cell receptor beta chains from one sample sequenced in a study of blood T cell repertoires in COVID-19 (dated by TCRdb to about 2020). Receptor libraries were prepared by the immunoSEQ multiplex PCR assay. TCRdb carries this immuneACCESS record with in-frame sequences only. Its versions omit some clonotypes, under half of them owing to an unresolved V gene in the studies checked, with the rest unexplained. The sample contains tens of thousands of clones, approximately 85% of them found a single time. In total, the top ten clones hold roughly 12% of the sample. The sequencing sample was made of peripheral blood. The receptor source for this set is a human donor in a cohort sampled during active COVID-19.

CDR3 sequence: CASSVWLAGGLAGELFF. CDR3 coding DNA: TGTGCCAGCAGCGTATGGCTAGCGGGGGGGCTTGCCGGGGAGCTGTTTTTT. This sequence joins TRBV9 and TRBJ2-2, with 12 bases matching TRBD2. The V and J ends lost 1 base and 6 bases, in that order; junction bases with no gene match: 7. The CDR3 sequence is 17 residues long. Germline-derived CDR1 and CDR2 are SGDLS and YYNGEE. Looking up the rest from reference TRBV9 and TRBJ2-2 gives the full variable domain: DSGVTQTPKHLITATGQRVTLRCSPRSGDLSVYWYQQSLDQGLQFLIQYYNGEERAKGNILERFSAQQFPDLHSELNLSSLELGDSALYFCASSVWLAGGLAGELFFGEGSRLTVL.

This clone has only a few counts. The CDR3 region has the DNA TGCGCCAGCAGCCAAGTGTTGCAGGGGGCTATTACAGATACGCAGTATTTT. The encoded protein is CASSQVLQGAITDTQYF. The gene calls are TRBV4-3 and TRBJ2-3; 8 bases line up with TRBD1. Trimming cost V 1 base and J 3 bases; bases outside gene matches: 9. CDR1 LGHNA and CDR2 YSLEER come from the germline V gene. The CDR3 is made up of 17 amino acids.

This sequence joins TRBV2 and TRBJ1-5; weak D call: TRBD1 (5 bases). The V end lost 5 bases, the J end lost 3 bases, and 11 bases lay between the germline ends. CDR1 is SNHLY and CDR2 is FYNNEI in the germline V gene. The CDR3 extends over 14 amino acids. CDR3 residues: CASSSGFNNQPQHF. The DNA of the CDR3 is TGTGCCAGCAGTTCAGGGTTTAACAATCAGCCCCAGCATTTT.

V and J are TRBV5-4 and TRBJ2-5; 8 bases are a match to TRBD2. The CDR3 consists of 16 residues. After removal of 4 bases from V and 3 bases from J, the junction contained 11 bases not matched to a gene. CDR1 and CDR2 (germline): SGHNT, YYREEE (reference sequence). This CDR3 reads CASSPNQILAEETQYF. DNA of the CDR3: TGTGCCAGCAGCCCTAACCAAATACTAGCGGAAGAGACCCAGTACTTC.

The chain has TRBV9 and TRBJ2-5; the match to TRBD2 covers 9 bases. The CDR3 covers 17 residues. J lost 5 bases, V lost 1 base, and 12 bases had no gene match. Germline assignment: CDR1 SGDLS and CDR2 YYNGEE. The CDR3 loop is CASSVRFGGGAGETQYF. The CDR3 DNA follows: TGTGCCAGCAGCGTAAGGTTTGGCGGGGGGGCCGGGGAGACCCAGTACTTC.

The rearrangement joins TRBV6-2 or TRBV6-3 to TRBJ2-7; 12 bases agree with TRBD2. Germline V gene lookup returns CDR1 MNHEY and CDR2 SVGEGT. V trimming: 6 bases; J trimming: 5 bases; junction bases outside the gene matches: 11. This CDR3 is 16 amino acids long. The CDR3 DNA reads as TGTGCCAGCAGCAGACTAGCGGGAGAATTAGTGAACGAGCAGTACTTC. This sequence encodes CASSRLAGELVNEQYF.

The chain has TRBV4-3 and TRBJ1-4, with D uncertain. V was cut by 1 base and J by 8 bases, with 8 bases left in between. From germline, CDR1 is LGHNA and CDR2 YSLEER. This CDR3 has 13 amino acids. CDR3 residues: CASSQGLLEKLFF. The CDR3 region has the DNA TGCGCCAGCAGCCAAGGACTTCTGGAAAAACTGTTTTTT.

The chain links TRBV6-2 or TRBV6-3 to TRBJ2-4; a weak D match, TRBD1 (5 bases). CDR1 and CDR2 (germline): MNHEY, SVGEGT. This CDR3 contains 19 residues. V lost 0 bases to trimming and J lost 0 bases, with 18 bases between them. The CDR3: CASSYSSGVTAIAKNIQYF. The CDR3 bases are TGTGCCAGCAGTTACTCGAGTGGGGTGACAGCTATAGCCAAAAACATTCAGTACTTC.

The CDR3 protein is CASSSTGDGDYGYTF. The CDR3 nucleotides read TGCGCCAGCAGCTCGACAGGGGATGGGGACTATGGCTACACCTTC. The chain links TRBV5-1 to TRBJ1-2, with 8 positions matching TRBD1. After removal of 3 bases from V and 3 bases from J, the junction contained 7 bases not matched to a gene. This CDR3 spans 15 amino acids. Germline CDR1 and CDR2: SGHRS and YFSETQ.

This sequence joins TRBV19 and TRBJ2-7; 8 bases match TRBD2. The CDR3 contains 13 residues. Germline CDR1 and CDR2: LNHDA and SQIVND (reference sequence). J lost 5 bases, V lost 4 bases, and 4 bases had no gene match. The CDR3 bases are TGTGCCAGTAGTAATCAGCGGGGGCACGAGCAGTACTTC. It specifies CASSNQRGHEQYF.

CDR3 sequence reads: CASSYSGGEPFEQYF. In nucleotides, the CDR3 is TGTGCCAGCAGTTACAGCGGGGGAGAACCTTTCGAGCAGTACTTC. The chain is built from TRBV6-5 and TRBJ2-7; 8 bases agree with TRBD2. Per the germline V gene, CDR1 is MNHEY and CDR2 is SVGAGI. Germline trimming cut 2 bases from V and 6 bases from J; bases unmatched to any gene: 9. This CDR3 has 15 residues.

In nucleotides, the CDR3 is TGTGCCAGCAGCCCGGACAGGATCACCTACGAGCAGTACTTC. Amino acids: CASSPDRITYEQYF. The rearrangement links TRBV2 to TRBJ2-7; 7 positions agree with TRBD1. The germline gives CDR1 SNHLY, CDR2 FYNNEI. V lost 6 bases to trimming and J lost 2 bases; unmatched junction nucleotides: 7. This CDR3 is 14 amino acids long.